The T cell receptor beta chain described here comes from a study of response to subunit inactivated influenza vaccine. Whole-study results and caveats: A suggestion made by the authors is that each seasonal influenza vaccination recruits few new T cells.

CDR3 size: 17 residues. Germline V gene sequence: CDR1 LNHNV, CDR2 YYDKDF (reference sequence). Trimming cost V 4 bases and J 1 base, with 20 bases left between them. This clonotype was counted between two and nine times. Its antigen remains unknown. TCRdb reanalysed the RT-PCR reads using MiXCR and keeps one entry per CDR3 protein. The sample yields a few hundred thousand distinct CDR3 sequences, 12% seen once. The rearrangement joins TRBV15 to TRBJ2-7, with a weak D call TRBD1 (6 bases). The sample in question was non-naive T cells sorted from PBMCs, obtained 14 days before vaccination. This receptor was taken from a man aged 50 to 60 who received an inactivated influenza vaccine. The CDR3 sequence: CATSMPGHSVYSYEQYF. Here the CDR3 DNA reads TGTGCCACCAGCATGCCGGGACACTCCGTTTATTCCTACGAGCAGTACTTC.